This T cell receptor beta chain comes out of a study of T cell repertoires in cytomegalovirus infection. In the study overall: Recently described HLA-C-restricted plus well-studied HLA-B-restricted CMV epitopes were used. A matching HLA type, together with CMV infection, was signaled by public TCR beta signatures.

Note on this clonotype: Its target is unknown.

The germline V gene has CDR1 MNHEY and CDR2 SVGEGT. V shed 1 base and J shed 1 base, with 10 bases lying between them. This CDR3 spans 15 amino acids. TCRdb itself ran the reads through MiXCR, one entry per CDR3 protein. The repertoire holds approximately 770,000 distinct CDR3 sequences, with just under 30% as singletons. This receptor was taken from a human donor in good health (CMV status not recorded). Some clones in this sample may be carry-over from other donors' samples. The chain joins TRBV6-2 or TRBV6-3 to TRBJ1-1; D unresolved. The specimen comprised cultured CD8+ T cells from PBMCs, sampled from culture after CMV antigen stimulation. The CDR3 reads CASSYFSEWNTEAFF. The CDR3 bases are TGTGCCAGCAGTTACTTTTCCGAGTGGAACACTGAAGCTTTCTTT.